This TCR beta chain was identified in a study of OX40 agonist ivuxolimab in advanced cancers. The CDR3 is made up of 19 amino acids. V lost 2 bases and J lost 6; bases outside the gene matches: 17. CDR1 and CDR2 (germline): SGHVS, FQNEAQ. Comment on this clone: Its antigen is unknown.

Points from the study as a whole: There were also nonresponders showing low normalized T-cell clonal expansion.

Using immunoSEQ multiplex PCR, the repertoire was profiled, and TCRdb retains in-frame clones only, with some absent. The sample includes fewer than 30,000 clones, under 80% of them seen just once. The specimen was CD4+ or CD8+ T cells sorted from blood, collected in a trial of the OX40 agonist ivuxolimab. The V and J genes are TRBV7-8 and TRBJ1-5, with 9 positions matching TRBD1. This receptor was taken from an adult with an advanced solid tumor such as melanoma, head and neck, liver or kidney cancer. Here the CDR3 reads CASSLNLGGQGGRVQPQHF. As DNA, the CDR3 is TGTGCCAGCAGCTTAAATCTAGGGGGACAGGGCGGAAGGGTTCAGCCCCAGCATTTT.